The next 10 T cell receptor beta chains were all read from a single sample in a study of CD4 and CD8 cells across lung adenocarcinoma regions. TCRdb re-derived calls from the PCR reads in MiXCR, one entry per CDR3 protein. Of about 12,000 distinct CDR3 sequences listed, roughly 51% are singletons. Sequenced material: CD8+ T cells from the center of a lung tumor. Receptors were obtained from a female donor with lung adenocarcinoma. The CD4 and CD8 labels of this study may be unreliable.

This clonotype was observed a single time. This rearrangement joins TRBV6-5 to TRBJ2-5, with 10 positions matching TRBD2. The J call may be incorrect, as the DNA end agrees better with TRBJ2-7. The CDR3 spans 15 residues. In germline, CDR1 is MNHEY, CDR2 SVGAGI. The CDR3, as DNA: TGTGCCAGCAGTTACTCAGCGGGAGGGAATTACGAGCAGTACTTC. Protein: CASSYSAGGNYEQYF.

This clonotype has a count of ten or more. J is TRBJ2-5 and V is TRBV6-1; 7 nucleotides agree with TRBD1. The J call is uncertain, as TRBJ2-7 better fits the DNA end. The CDR3 runs 13 residues. The germline V gene has CDR1 MNHNS and CDR2 SASEGT. The CDR3 coding sequence is TGTGCCAGCAGTAAGGACAGGAACTACGAGCAGTACTTC. Translating it yields CASSKDRNYEQYF.

This clonotype appeared a single time. The chain joins TRBV12-3 or TRBV12-4 to TRBJ2-1; TRBD2 aligns across 10 bases. The CDR3 totals 15 residues. V lost 7 bases and J lost 5; bases outside the gene matches: 8. The CDR3 reads CASILSGGPHNEQFF. The DNA of the CDR3 is TGTGCCAGCATCCTTAGCGGGGGGCCCCACAATGAGCAGTTCTTC.

The chain couples TRBV6-1 to TRBJ2-1; TRBD1 might be the D (5 bases). With 1 base removed from V and 9 bases from J, the gap between germline ends came to 13 bases. This CDR3 region has 14 residues. CDR1 MNHNS and CDR2 SASEGT come from the germline V gene. The CDR3 here is CASSEDWQGREQFF. CDR3 DNA: TGTGCCAGCAGTGAAGATTGGCAGGGCCGTGAGCAGTTCTTC.

This clonotype was seen many times. This sequence joins TRBV10-2 and TRBJ2-1; TRBD2 matches at 9 bases. Germline V gives CDR1 WSHSY, CDR2 SAAADI. J was trimmed by 6 bases and V by 4 bases; bases with no gene match: 10. There are 16 residues in the CDR3. The CDR3 nucleotides are TGCGCCAGCAGTGGACCCCGGCTAGCGGGACGCAATGAGCAGTTCTTC. This sequence encodes CASSGPRLAGRNEQFF.

This clonotype has at least ten counts. This chain links TRBV10-1 with TRBJ2-1; 7 bases are shared with TRBD2. The end of the DNA is better explained by TRBJ2-7, so the J call may be wrong. The CDR3 extends over 13 amino acids. Looked up from germline, CDR1 is WNHNN and CDR2 is SYGVQD (reference sequence). This CDR3 is CASGRGLLLEQYF. CDR3 coding DNA: TGCGCCAGCGGGAGGGGCTTGCTACTCGAGCAGTACTTC.

This clonotype is classed as medium-sized. The gene calls are TRBV28 and TRBJ2-1, with 11 bases matching TRBD1. The CDR3 runs to 16 residues. Germline CDR1 and CDR2: MDHEN and SYDVKM. The V gene end was trimmed by 3 bases and the J gene end by 4 bases; junction bases not matched to a gene: 5. The CDR3 coding sequence is TGTGCCAGCAGTTTGCGGACAGGGGGCGCGTACAATGAGCAGTTCTTC. Translation gives CASSLRTGGAYNEQFF.

This clonotype is medium-sized within its sample. The chain recombines TRBV7-2 with TRBJ2-1; TRBD2 might be the D (5 bases). CDR3 length: 14 residues. With 3 bases removed from V and 2 bases from J, the gap between germline ends came to 8 bases. Germline assignment: CDR1 SGHTA and CDR2 FQGNSA. CDR3 in amino acids: CASSFARAYNEQFF. In DNA, the CDR3 is TGTGCCAGCAGCTTCGCGAGGGCCTACAATGAGCAGTTCTTC.

This clonotype was counted between two and nine times. The chain links TRBV12-3 or TRBV12-4 to TRBJ2-1, with 10 bases identical to TRBD1. TRBJ2-5 matches the DNA end more closely, so the J call is doubtful. The CDR3 length is 16 residues. This CDR3 is CASSSRGQGSQETQYF. In DNA form, the CDR3 reads TGTGCCAGCAGTTCCCGGGGACAGGGGTCTCAAGAGACCCAGTACTTC.

This chain joins TRBV6-1 and TRBJ2-3; D is possibly TRBD1 or TRBD2 (5 bases each). The J call may be wrong; the DNA end is better matched by TRBJ2-7. Germline CDR1 MNHNS, CDR2 SASEGT. The CDR3 is 16 residues long. The CDR3 DNA reads TGTGCCAGCCGTGCTTCGGGGCACCCAGCCACAAATACGCAGTACTTC. This codes for CASRASGHPATNTQYF.